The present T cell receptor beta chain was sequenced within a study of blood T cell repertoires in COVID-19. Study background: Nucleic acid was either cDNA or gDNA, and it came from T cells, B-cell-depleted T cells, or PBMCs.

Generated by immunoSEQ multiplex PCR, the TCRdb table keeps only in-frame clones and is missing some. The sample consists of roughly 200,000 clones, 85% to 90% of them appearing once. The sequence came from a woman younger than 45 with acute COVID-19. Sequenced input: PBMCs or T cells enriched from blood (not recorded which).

This CDR3 is CASSISVFNEQFF. DNA of the CDR3: TGTGCCAGTAGTATATCCGTCTTCAATGAGCAGTTCTTC. The chain joins TRBV19 to TRBJ2-1; D not certain. CDR3 size: 13 residues. V was pared by 2 bases and J by 6 bases, with 8 bases between. Per germline, CDR1 LNHDA and CDR2 SQIVND (reference sequence).